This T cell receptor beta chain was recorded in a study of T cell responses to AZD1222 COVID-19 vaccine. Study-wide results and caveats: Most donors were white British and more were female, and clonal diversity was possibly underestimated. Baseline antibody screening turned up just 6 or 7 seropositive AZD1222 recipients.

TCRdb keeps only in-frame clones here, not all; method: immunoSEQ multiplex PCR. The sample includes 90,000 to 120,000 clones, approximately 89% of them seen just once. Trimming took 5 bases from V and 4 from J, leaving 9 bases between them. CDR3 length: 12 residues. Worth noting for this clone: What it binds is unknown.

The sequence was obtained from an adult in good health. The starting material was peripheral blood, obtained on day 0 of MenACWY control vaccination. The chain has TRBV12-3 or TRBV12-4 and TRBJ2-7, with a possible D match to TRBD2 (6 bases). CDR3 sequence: CASSVGGYEQYF. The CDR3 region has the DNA TGTGCCAGCAGTGTTGGGGGGTACGAGCAGTACTTC.